This TCR beta chain was recorded in a study of sequential checkpoint blockade in melanoma. Study-wide background: Randomization was 1:1 between first-line nivolumab→ipilimumab and ipilimumab→nivolumab. After both sequences, patients received maintenance nivolumab.

Clones were read by immunoSEQ multiplex PCR, and TCRdb kept only the in-frame ones, dropping some. The sample has 32,000 or so clones, about four fifths seen once. Treatment given: randomized to nivolumab then ipilimumab (arm A) or the reverse (arm B). Live CD3+CD8+ CD19− CD56− cells were sorted from PBMCs. From germline, CDR1 is SGHNT and CDR2 YYREEE (reference sequence). Losses at the gene ends were 0 bases for V and 3 bases for J; bases not matched to a gene: 2. The CDR3 sequence is 15 residues long. V gene TRBV5-4 combines with J gene TRBJ2-1, with TRBD1 matching over 8 bases. This receptor was identified in a human donor with melanoma. Sequences were derived from CD8+ T cells sorted from blood (inferred from file names), sampled from a patient given nivolumab and ipilimumab in sequence. The CDR3 loop is CASSLGGTGYNEQFF. The CDR3 DNA is TGTGCCAGCAGCTTGGGGGGGACAGGCTACAATGAGCAGTTCTTC.